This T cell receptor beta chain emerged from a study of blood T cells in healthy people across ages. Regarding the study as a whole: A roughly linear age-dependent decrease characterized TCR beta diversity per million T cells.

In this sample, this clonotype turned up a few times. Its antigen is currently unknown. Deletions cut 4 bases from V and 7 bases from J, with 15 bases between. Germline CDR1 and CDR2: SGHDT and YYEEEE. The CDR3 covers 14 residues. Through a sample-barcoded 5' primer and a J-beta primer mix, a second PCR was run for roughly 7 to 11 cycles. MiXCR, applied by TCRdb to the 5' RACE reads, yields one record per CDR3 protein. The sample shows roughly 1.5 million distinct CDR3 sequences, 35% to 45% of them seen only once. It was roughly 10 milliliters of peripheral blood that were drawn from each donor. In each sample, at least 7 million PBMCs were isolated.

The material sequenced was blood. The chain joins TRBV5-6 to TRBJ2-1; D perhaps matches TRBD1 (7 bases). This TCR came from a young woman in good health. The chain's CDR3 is CASSRGTVRNEQFF. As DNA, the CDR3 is TGTGCCAGCAGCCGGGGGACAGTGAGGAATGAGCAGTTCTTC.